This passage covers 2 T cell receptor beta chains from one sample sequenced in a study of control samples from healthy donors and cancer patients. The data were produced by immunoSEQ multiplex PCR, yet TCRdb's version contains in-frame clones alone and is incomplete. The table has about 140,000 clones, around 88% seen once; the top ten hold 1.5% to 2%. What was sequenced was blood. These TCRs come from a man aged 18 to 35 in good health.

The rearrangement joins TRBV5-6 to TRBJ2-7; D gene unclear. The CDR3 is 12 amino acids. Looked up from germline, CDR1 is SGHDT and CDR2 is YYEEEE. V dropped 0 bases and J dropped 2 bases, with 3 bases sitting between them. CDR3 DNA: TGTGCCAGCAGCTTGGTAACCTACGAGCAGTACTTC. Residues: CASSLVTYEQYF.

The chain combines TRBV7-2 with TRBJ1-2; 7 nucleotides align to TRBD1. Germline loops: CDR1 SGHTA, CDR2 FQGNSA. The CDR3 consists of 15 residues. J gave up 5 bases and V 5 bases, and 11 bases lay outside the gene matches. The CDR3, as DNA: TGTGCCAGCAGCCTCCCAGGACAGGTCCCTTATGGCTACACCTTC. As protein: CASSLPGQVPYGYTF.